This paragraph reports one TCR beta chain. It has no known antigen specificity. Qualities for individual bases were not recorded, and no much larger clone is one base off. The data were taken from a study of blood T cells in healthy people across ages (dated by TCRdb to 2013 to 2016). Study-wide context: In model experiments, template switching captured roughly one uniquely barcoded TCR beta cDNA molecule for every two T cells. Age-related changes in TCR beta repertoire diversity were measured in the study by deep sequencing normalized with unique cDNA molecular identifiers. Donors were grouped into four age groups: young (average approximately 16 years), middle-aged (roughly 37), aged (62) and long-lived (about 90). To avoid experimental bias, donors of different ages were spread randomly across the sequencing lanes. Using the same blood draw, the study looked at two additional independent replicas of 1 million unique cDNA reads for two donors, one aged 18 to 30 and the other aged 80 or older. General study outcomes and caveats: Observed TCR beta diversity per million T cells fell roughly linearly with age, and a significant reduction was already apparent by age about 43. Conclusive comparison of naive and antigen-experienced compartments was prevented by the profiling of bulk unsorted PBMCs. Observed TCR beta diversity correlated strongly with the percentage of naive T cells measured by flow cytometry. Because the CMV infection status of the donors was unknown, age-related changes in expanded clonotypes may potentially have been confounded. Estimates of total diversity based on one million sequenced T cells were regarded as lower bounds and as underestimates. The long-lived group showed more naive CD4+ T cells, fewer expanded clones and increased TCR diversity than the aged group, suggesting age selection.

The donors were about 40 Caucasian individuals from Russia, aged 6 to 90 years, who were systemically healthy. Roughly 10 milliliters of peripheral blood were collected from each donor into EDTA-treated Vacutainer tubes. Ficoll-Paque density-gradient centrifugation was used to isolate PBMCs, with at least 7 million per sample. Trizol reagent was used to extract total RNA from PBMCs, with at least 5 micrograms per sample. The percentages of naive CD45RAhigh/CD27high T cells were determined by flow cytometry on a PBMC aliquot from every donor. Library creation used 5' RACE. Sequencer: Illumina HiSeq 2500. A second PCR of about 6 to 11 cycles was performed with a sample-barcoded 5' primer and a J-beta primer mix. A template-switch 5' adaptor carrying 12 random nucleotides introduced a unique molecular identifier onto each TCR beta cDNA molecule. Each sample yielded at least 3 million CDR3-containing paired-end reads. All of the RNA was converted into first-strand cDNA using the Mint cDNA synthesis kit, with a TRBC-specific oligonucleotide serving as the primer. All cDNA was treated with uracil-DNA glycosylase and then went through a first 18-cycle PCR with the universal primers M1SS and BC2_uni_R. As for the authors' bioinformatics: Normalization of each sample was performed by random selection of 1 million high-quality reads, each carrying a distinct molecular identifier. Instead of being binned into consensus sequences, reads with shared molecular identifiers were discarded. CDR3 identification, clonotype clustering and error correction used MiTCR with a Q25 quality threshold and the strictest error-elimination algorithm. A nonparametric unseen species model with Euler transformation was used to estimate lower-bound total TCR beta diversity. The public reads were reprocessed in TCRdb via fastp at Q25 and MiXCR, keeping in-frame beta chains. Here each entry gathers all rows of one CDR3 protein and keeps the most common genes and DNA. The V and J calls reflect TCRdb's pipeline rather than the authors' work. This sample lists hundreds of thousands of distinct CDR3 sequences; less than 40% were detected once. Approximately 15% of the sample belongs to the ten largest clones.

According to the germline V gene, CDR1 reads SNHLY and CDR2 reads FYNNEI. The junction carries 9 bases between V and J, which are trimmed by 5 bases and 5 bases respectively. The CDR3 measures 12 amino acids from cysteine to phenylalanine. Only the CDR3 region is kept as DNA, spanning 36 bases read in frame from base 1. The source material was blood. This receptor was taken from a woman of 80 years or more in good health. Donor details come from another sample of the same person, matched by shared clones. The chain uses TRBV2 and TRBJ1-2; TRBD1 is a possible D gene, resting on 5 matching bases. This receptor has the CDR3 CASSPWGYGYTF. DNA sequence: TGTGCCAGCAGTCCTTGGGGGTATGGCTACACCTTC.